The 24 T cell receptor beta chains given below trace back to one sample, sequenced in a study of HIV-infected children after antiretroviral therapy interruption. The TCR library was built from RNA with a 3' RACE protocol and unique molecular identifiers. TCRdb fed the 3' RACE reads into MiXCR, producing one record per CDR3 protein. The sample lists 15,000 to 16,000 distinct CDR3 sequences, about 3.4% seen once, with about 4.8% in the top ten. Documented treatment: PENTA 11 planned treatment interruption arm or continuous ART arm. Sequencing used CD45RA+ CD4+ T cells from PBMCs, obtained from a donor given antiretroviral therapy, either interrupted or continuous. Subset: naive CD4+ CD45RA+ CD45RO- T cells. These receptors all stem from a child aged 2-17 years with HIV.

By frequency in the sample, this clonotype is medium-sized. The chain links TRBV12-3 or TRBV12-4 to TRBJ1-1, with unresolved D. The CDR3 sequence is 15 residues long. V dropped 3 bases and J dropped 1 base, with 12 bases sitting between them. CDR3 amino acids: CASSLGMGSNTEAFF. The CDR3 coding sequence is TGTGCCAGCAGTTTGGGCATGGGGTCGAACACTGAAGCTTTCTTT.

There are many counts of this clonotype. V usage is TRBV24-1 and J usage is TRBJ1-2, with 7 bases that match TRBD1. This CDR3 is built from 15 residues. V shed 3 bases and J 6 bases; nucleotides not matched to a gene: 9. Per germline, CDR1 KGHDR and CDR2 SFDVKD. CDR3 coding DNA: TGTGCCACCAGTGATCCTCCCAGGGGGGATCATGGCTACACCTTC. Its protein product is CATSDPPRGDHGYTF.

The sample holds many counts of this clonotype. This chain joins TRBV12-3 or TRBV12-4 and TRBJ1-1; TRBD1 aligns across 7 bases. The J segment lost 1 base and the V segment lost 5 bases, leaving 7 bases of the junction unmatched. The CDR3 sequence is 15 residues long. The CDR3 region has the DNA TGTGCCAGCAGTCGCACAAGGACAGGGAACACTGAAGCTTTCTTT. Translation gives CASSRTRTGNTEAFF.

The sample holds many counts of this clonotype. The rearrangement uses TRBV20-1 and TRBJ1-5, with 7 bases lining up with TRBD1. CDR1 is DFQATT and CDR2 is SNEGSKA in the germline V gene (reference sequence). Trimming removed 2 bases from V and 2 bases from J; junction bases left unmatched: 6. CDR3 length equals 15 residues. The CDR3, as DNA: TGCAGTGCTAGACCAGGGGGGAGGGGCAATCAGCCCCAGCATTTT. It yields the protein CSARPGGRGNQPQHF.

The gene calls are TRBV23-1 and TRBJ1-2; a possible D gene is TRBD1 (5 bases). TRBV23-1 is marked as an open reading frame, function uncertain. V dropped 3 bases and J dropped 6 bases, with 8 bases sitting between them. The CDR3 spans 12 residues. The CDR3 loop reads CASSQGRDGYTF. CDR3 bases: TGCGCCAGCAGTCAGGGCAGGGATGGCTACACCTTC.

This clonotype was counted ten times or more. The gene calls are TRBV6-6 and TRBJ2-2; 8 positions agree with TRBD2. Germline trimming cut 4 bases from V and 7 bases from J; bases unmatched to any gene: 5. The CDR3 length is 14 residues. Per germline, CDR1 MNHNY and CDR2 SVGAGI (reference sequence). As DNA, the CDR3 is TGTGCCAGCAGTTTTGCCCTAGCGGGCGGGGAGCTGTTTTTT. Translating gives CASSFALAGGELFF.

This clonotype was counted ten times or more. The V gene is TRBV12-3 or TRBV12-4, the J gene TRBJ1-2, with 9 bases fitting TRBD1. V shed 4 bases, J shed 7 bases, and the junction held 7 bases outside the gene matches. This CDR3 has 14 residues. The CDR3 protein is CASSSGDRVRGYTF. The CDR3 nucleotides are TGTGCCAGCAGTTCGGGGGACAGGGTGCGTGGCTACACCTTC.

This clonotype was detected ten times or more. The J gene is TRBJ2-1, the V gene TRBV4-2; D might be TRBD2 (6 bases). Germline V CDR1 and CDR2: LGHNA, YNFKEQ. Trimming left V 0 bases short and J 9 bases short, with 15 bases between. The CDR3 is 15 amino acids. The CDR3 bases are TGTGCCAGCAGCCAAGATGTGGGGGGATATGCTGAGCAGTTCTTC. This encodes CASSQDVGGYAEQFF.

At least ten counts were recorded for this clonotype. The V gene is TRBV10-3, the J gene TRBJ1-5; D is perhaps TRBD1 (5 bases). CDR1 is ENHRY and CDR2 is SYGVKD in the germline V gene. With 0 bases removed from V and 2 bases from J, the gap between germline ends came to 11 bases. The CDR3 contains 16 residues. DNA of the CDR3: TGTGCCATCAGTGAGTCGGGGGGGACGGGCAATCAGCCCCAGCATTTT. It encodes CAISESGGTGNQPQHF.

Relative to its sample, this clonotype is medium-sized. This rearrangement joins TRBV6-5 to TRBJ2-1, with 9 bases identical to TRBD1. CDR3 size: 14 residues. The trim removed 6 bases at V and 8 bases at J, leaving 8 bases unmatched. CDR1 MNHEY and CDR2 SVGAGI come from the germline V gene. The CDR3 DNA sequence: TGTGCCAGCAGGGGACAGGGAAGGACCGATGAGCAGTTCTTC. Translation: CASRGQGRTDEQFF.

Only a few counts were recorded for this clonotype. For the CDR3, the DNA is TGTGCCAGCGCGGCAGGGGCGAACTATGGCTACACCTTC. Its translation is CASAAGANYGYTF. This chain uses TRBV12-3 or TRBV12-4 with TRBJ1-2; perhaps TRBD1 as D (6 bases). This CDR3 contains 13 residues. V was shortened by 8 bases and J by 2 bases, with 12 bases between the two germline ends.

At least ten counts were recorded for this clonotype. The V call is TRBV19, the J call TRBJ1-5; a weak D match, TRBD1 (5 bases). The V and J ends lost 3 bases and 6 bases respectively, with 12 bases between them. This CDR3 comprises 14 residues. Germline CDR1 is LNHDA and CDR2 is SQIVND (reference sequence). CDR3 sequence: CASSIGAGSQPQHF. The CDR3 coding sequence is TGTGCCAGTAGTATTGGGGCAGGGAGTCAGCCCCAGCATTTT.

This clonotype came up many times. The chain joins TRBV5-1 to TRBJ2-3, with TRBD2 matching over 14 bases. This CDR3 region has 17 residues. In germline, CDR1 is SGHRS, CDR2 YFSETQ. With 3 bases clipped from V and 3 bases from J, the junction kept 6 bases outside the gene matches. The CDR3 DNA sequence: TGCGCCAGCAGCTCGGGACTAGCGGGGGTCGGGACAGATACGCAGTATTTT. Translated, it gives CASSSGLAGVGTDTQYF.

On this clonotype itself: A much bigger clone sits one base away, suggesting this may be a read error. CDR3: CANSAGAGQSYEQYF. The DNA for the CDR3 is TGCGCCAACAGCGCTGGAGCGGGCCAATCCTACGAGCAGTACTTC. The gene calls are TRBV5-1 and TRBJ2-7; D is possibly TRBD2 (6 bases). The CDR3 totals 15 residues. The germline V gene has CDR1 SGHRS and CDR2 YFSETQ.

The table lists this clonotype with many counts. This chain uses TRBV5-1 with TRBJ1-1; no clear D gene. The germline gives CDR1 SGHRS, CDR2 YFSETQ. Trimming pared 0 bases from V and 3 bases from J, leaving 9 bases between. The CDR3 has 14 amino acids. CDR3 DNA sequence: TGCGCCAGCAGCTTGGATGGGGAGGACACTGAAGCTTTCTTT. Residues: CASSLDGEDTEAFF.

This clonotype was found many times. The chain links TRBV7-8 to TRBJ2-2, with a possible D match to TRBD1 (6 bases). The V gene's germline CDR1 is SGHVS and CDR2 FQNEAQ. The CDR3 covers 14 residues. V lost 3 bases and J lost 6, with 11 bases in between. The CDR3 bases are TGTGCCAGCAGCTTGGGAACAGGGTCCGGGGAGCTGTTTTTT. Translation gives CASSLGTGSGELFF.

This clonotype was detected ten times or more. The CDR3: CSARVGGGSTEAFF. The CDR3 bases are TGCAGTGCTAGAGTGGGAGGAGGAAGCACTGAAGCTTTCTTT. The chain combines TRBV20-1 with TRBJ1-1; unclear D gene. Germline lookup yields CDR1 DFQATT and CDR2 SNEGSKA (reference sequence). The CDR3 totals 14 residues. Trimming stripped 1 base from V and 4 bases from J, with 13 bases between.

Ten or more counts support this clonotype. The chain recombines TRBV5-1 with TRBJ1-1; D gene ambiguous. Trimming pared 2 bases from V and 7 bases from J, leaving 12 bases between. The CDR3 runs 13 residues. Germline-derived CDR1 and CDR2 are SGHRS and YFSETQ. In DNA form, the CDR3 reads TGCGCCAGCAGCTTTGGAGGAACAGATGAAGCTTTCTTT. It is translated as CASSFGGTDEAFF.

This clonotype was seen at least ten times. The V and J genes are TRBV28 and TRBJ1-1; 9 positions match TRBD1. Germline V gives CDR1 MDHEN, CDR2 SYDVKM. This CDR3 has 14 amino acids. V gave up 6 bases and J gave up 9 bases; unmatched junction bases: 11. CDR3: CASRGRQGDLKAFF. CDR3 in DNA: TGTGCCAGCAGGGGCCGACAGGGGGACCTTAAAGCTTTCTTT.

At least ten counts were recorded for this clonotype. The chain employs TRBV12-5 and TRBJ2-7, with 7 bases lining up with TRBD1. The V gene's germline CDR1 is LGHNT and CDR2 FRNRAP. Trimming cost V 2 bases and J 1 base; bases outside gene matches: 8. This CDR3 comprises 16 residues. The CDR3 spells CASGLYGDSRSYEQYF. CDR3 in DNA: TGTGCTAGTGGTTTGTATGGGGACAGTAGGTCCTACGAGCAGTACTTC.

V gene TRBV20-1 combines with J gene TRBJ2-7, with a weak D call TRBD1 (5 bases). The CDR3 spans 13 residues. The germline V gene encodes CDR1 DFQATT and CDR2 SNEGSKA (reference sequence). The germline V and J ends were trimmed by 0 bases and 7 bases, with 13 bases remaining between them. This chain's CDR3 is CSARDQLKGEQYF. The CDR3 DNA follows: TGCAGTGCTAGAGATCAGTTAAAGGGGGAGCAGTACTTC.

This clonotype appeared many times. The chain combines TRBV18 with TRBJ2-7; the D gene could be TRBD1 or TRBD2 (5 bases each). Germline V gene lookup returns CDR1 KGHSH and CDR2 LQKENI. The V end lost 3 bases, the J end lost 0 bases, and 12 bases lay between the germline ends. This CDR3 spans 15 amino acids. CDR3 coding DNA: TGTGCCAGCTCACCTCGGGACCCGAACTCCTACGAGCAGTACTTC. This gives the protein CASSPRDPNSYEQYF.

This clonotype appeared many times. V gene TRBV14 combines with J gene TRBJ1-2, with D unclear. This CDR3 contains 14 residues. The germline V gene encodes CDR1 SGHDN and CDR2 FVKESK. With 1 base removed from V and 6 bases from J, the gap between germline ends came to 12 bases. The CDR3 nucleotides are TGTGCCAGCAGCCAAGGGCAGGCATTCCATGGCTACACCTTC. Amino acid sequence: CASSQGQAFHGYTF.

This clonotype was seen repeatedly, ten times or more. The V call is TRBV6-5, the J call TRBJ1-2; 9 nucleotides match TRBD1. V dropped 6 bases and J dropped 8; count of bases not matched to a gene: 13. The CDR3 contains 15 residues. CDR1 MNHEY and CDR2 SVGAGI come from the germline V gene. In DNA, the CDR3 is TGTGCCAGCAGGGCCGGAACAGGGGGCGCGGGGGGCTACACCTTC. It specifies CASRAGTGGAGGYTF.